This TCR beta chain emerged from a study of T cell repertoires in cytomegalovirus infection. The wider study: The authors relied on CMV epitopes, both recently identified HLA-C-restricted and well-studied HLA-B-restricted. An indication of both CMV infection and matching HLA type came from public TCR beta signatures. Findings and caveats of the study: Cumulated frequencies of public TCR beta families served to identify carriers of CMV plus the relevant HLA. In two of eight donors, the top clonotype was HLA-C-restricted CMV-specific.

TCRdb re-analysed the reads in MiXCR, keeping a single row per CDR3 protein. In the table there are about 700,000 distinct CDR3 sequences, roughly 33% of which are singletons. Note on this clonotype: The target antigen is unknown.

The V gene lost 3 bases and the J gene lost 1 base, with 14 bases spanning the gap. The CDR3 has 15 amino acids. Germline-derived CDR1 and CDR2 are SGHRS and YFSETQ. The sequence derives from a human donor in good health (CMV status not recorded). Some clones in this sample may be carry-over from other donors' samples. Sequences were derived from cultured PBMCs, sampled from culture after CMV antigen stimulation. V and J are TRBV5-1 and TRBJ2-7; D is unresolved. DNA for the CDR3: TGCGCCAGCAGCTCGGTCACGGACGGATCCTACGAGCAGTACTTC. Translating gives CASSSVTDGSYEQYF.